A selection of T cell receptor beta chains follows, all from one sample in a study of blood T cell repertoires in COVID-19. The data were produced by immunoSEQ multiplex PCR, yet TCRdb's version contains in-frame clones alone and is incomplete. The table shows 95,000 to 120,000 clones, with roughly 85% occurring only once. The specimen was peripheral blood. The source is a human donor in a cohort sampled during active COVID-19. CDR3s include the opening cysteine and the closing phenylalanine or tryptophan. A D gene is named only where the DNA matches it firmly. Size values are once, few and many counts, or a class for expanded clones, and some rows have none.

CASTGTTYSGANVLTF TGTGCCAGCACCGGGACAACGTACTCTGGGGCCAACGTCCTGACTTTC - - TRBJ2-6 TRBV2
CASSYRPSGLEGETQYF TGTGCCAGCAGTTACAGGCCTAGCGGCCTGGAGGGGGAGACCCAGTACTTC - TRBD2 TRBJ2-5 TRBV6-2/TRBV6-3
CASSFSESITYNSPLHF TGTGCCAGCAGTTTCTCAGAAAGTATAACCTATAATTCACCCCTCCACTTT - - TRBJ1-6 TRBV27
CASSWGQGYNEQFF TGCGCCAGCAGCTGGGGACAGGGGTACAATGAGCAGTTCTTC - TRBD1 TRBJ2-1 TRBV5-1
CASRPTGYETQYF TGTGCCAGCAGACCCACAGGTTACGAGACCCAGTACTTC - - TRBJ2-5 TRBV12-3/TRBV12-4
CASSPSEVMNTEAFF TGCGCCAGCAGTCCTTCGGAGGTCATGAACACTGAAGCTTTCTTT - - TRBJ1-1 TRBV23-1
CASSPGTSDTGELFF TGTGCCAGCAGCCCCGGGACTAGCGACACCGGGGAGCTGTTTTTT - TRBD2 TRBJ2-2 TRBV5-4
CASREGLAGNNEQFF TGCGCCAGCAGGGAGGGACTAGCGGGGAACAATGAGCAGTTCTTC - TRBD2 TRBJ2-1 TRBV5-1
CASSPQAGGNEKLFF TGTGCCAGCTCACCACAGGCAGGGGGGAATGAAAAACTGTTTTTT - TRBD1 TRBJ1-4 TRBV18
CASSPGGGFSGNTIYF TGTGCCAGCAGCCCAGGAGGAGGGTTCTCTGGAAACACCATATATTTT - - TRBJ1-3 TRBV9
CSVGPLLGNTEAFF TGCAGCGTTGGCCCCCTCCTCGGGAACACTGAAGCTTTCTTT once - TRBJ1-1 TRBV29-1
CASSYGQRGSGYTF TGTGCCAGCAGTTACGGACAGAGGGGTAGTGGCTACACCTTC - - TRBJ1-2 TRBV6-2/TRBV6-3
CASSLIRGDTQYF TGTGCCAGCAGCTTAATTAGGGGGGATACGCAGTATTTT once - TRBJ2-3 TRBV7-3
CASSKQGIGNQPQHF TGTGCCAGTAGTAAACAGGGGATTGGCAATCAGCCCCAGCATTTT - TRBD1 TRBJ1-5 TRBV19
CASSEGDFSSTDTQYF TGTGCCAGCAGTGAAGGGGACTTCTCTAGCACAGATACGCAGTATTTT - - TRBJ2-3 TRBV6-1
CASSQDPAGAANSPLHF TGCGCCAGCAGCCAAGATCCGGCGGGGGCGGCGAATTCACCCCTCCACTTT - - TRBJ1-6 TRBV4-3
CASRTEERTDTQYF TGTGCCAGTAGGACGGAGGAACGCACAGATACGCAGTATTTT - - TRBJ2-3 TRBV19
CASSRGGSNQPQHF TGTGCCAGTAGCCGGGGGGGAAGCAATCAGCCCCAGCATTTT - - TRBJ1-5 TRBV19
CASSFFGAGDTEAFF TGCGCCAGCAGCTTCTTTGGGGCTGGGGACACTGAAGCTTTCTTT - - TRBJ1-1 TRBV5-1
CASSPLAGTIDTQYF TGTGCCAGCTCACCACTAGCGGGGACAATAGATACGCAGTATTTT - TRBD2 TRBJ2-3 TRBV18
CASSGGNTEAFF TGTGCCAGCAGTGGAGGGAACACTGAAGCTTTCTTT - - TRBJ1-1 TRBV25-1
CASSLPQESFLGAYEQYF TGCGCCAGCAGCTTGCCCCAGGAATCTTTTCTGGGGGCATACGAGCAGTACTTC - - TRBJ2-7 TRBV5-1
CASRTGVTYEQYF TGTGCCAGCAGGACAGGGGTTACCTACGAGCAGTACTTC - TRBD1 TRBJ2-7 TRBV2
CASSYPLAGEQYF TGTGCCAGCAGTTACCCCCTAGCTGGCGAGCAGTACTTC - - TRBJ2-7 TRBV6-6
CASSPGLAGGNEQFF TGTGCCAGCAGCCCGGGACTAGCGGGGGGTAATGAGCAGTTCTTC few TRBD2 TRBJ2-1 TRBV9
CASSPGQGVGTGELFF TGTGCCAGCAGCCCGGGACAGGGGGTGGGCACCGGGGAGCTGTTTTTT - TRBD1 TRBJ2-2 TRBV7-3
CASSPGDAYGYTF TGTGCCAGCAGCCCAGGGGATGCCTATGGCTACACCTTC - - TRBJ1-2 TRBV7-9
CASSYRTLAGENTGELFF TGTGCCAGCAGTTACCGGACTCTAGCGGGGGAAAACACCGGGGAGCTGTTTTTT - TRBD2 TRBJ2-2 TRBV6-2/TRBV6-3
CAISDPLGDRGTEAFF TGTGCCATCAGTGACCCGCTGGGGGACAGGGGAACTGAAGCTTTCTTT - TRBD1 TRBJ1-1 TRBV10-3
CATSRDGQFNSPLHF TGTGCCACCAGCAGAGATGGCCAATTTAATTCACCCCTCCACTTT - - TRBJ1-6 TRBV15
CASTGTTDTQYF TGTGCCAGCACAGGCACCACAGATACGCAGTATTTT - - TRBJ2-3 TRBV6-6
CASSNRDTYF TGTGCCAGCAGTAACCGTGACACCTACTTC - - TRBJ2-7 TRBV2
CASSTAGGREQYF TGCGCCAGCAGTACAGCGGGGGGGCGCGAGCAGTACTTC few TRBD2 TRBJ2-7 TRBV10-2
CASSDLTGTSGGDEQFF TGCGCCAGCAGTGACTTAACCGGGACTAGCGGGGGGGATGAGCAGTTCTTC - TRBD2 TRBJ2-1 TRBV10-2
CASSFSGSYEQYF TGTGCCAGCAGCTTCTCGGGAAGTTACGAGCAGTACTTC - - TRBJ2-7 TRBV11-2
CASSFLGNNEQFF TGTGCCAGCAGCTTCCTCGGGAACAATGAGCAGTTCTTC - - TRBJ2-1 TRBV7-3
CASSPLAGGAGELFF TGTGCCAGTAGTCCACTAGCGGGGGGGGCCGGGGAGCTGTTTTTT once TRBD2 TRBJ2-2 TRBV19
CASTRGGAGTEAFF TGTGCCAGCACCAGAGGGGGCGCGGGCACTGAAGCTTTCTTT once TRBD1 TRBJ1-1 TRBV3-1/TRBV3-2
CATSARSTDTQYF TGTGCCACCAGTGCCAGGTCCACAGATACGCAGTATTTT - - TRBJ2-3 TRBV24-1
CSAGGPGNTIYF TGCAGCGCCGGAGGGCCTGGAAACACCATATATTTT - - TRBJ1-3 TRBV29-1
CAISEPSGTAYNEQFF TGTGCCATCAGTGAGCCGTCTGGGACAGCATACAATGAGCAGTTCTTC few TRBD1 TRBJ2-1 TRBV10-3
CATSAGASYNEQFF TGTGCCACCAGTGCTGGGGCGTCCTACAATGAGCAGTTCTTC once - TRBJ2-1 TRBV24-1
CASRGGGQIGETQYF TGTGCCAGCCGGGGGGGTGGACAAATCGGAGAGACCCAGTACTTC - TRBD2 TRBJ2-5 TRBV25-1
CASSPHRGHPYEQYF TGTGCCAGCAGCCCCCACCGGGGACATCCCTACGAGCAGTACTTC few - TRBJ2-7 TRBV5-6
CASRISASGGTGELFF TGCGCCAGCAGGATTTCGGCTAGCGGGGGCACCGGGGAGCTGTTTTTT - TRBD2 TRBJ2-2 TRBV5-1
CASSGKTMAYNEQFF TGTGCCAGCTCGGGTAAAACTATGGCCTACAATGAGCAGTTCTTC - - TRBJ2-1 TRBV28